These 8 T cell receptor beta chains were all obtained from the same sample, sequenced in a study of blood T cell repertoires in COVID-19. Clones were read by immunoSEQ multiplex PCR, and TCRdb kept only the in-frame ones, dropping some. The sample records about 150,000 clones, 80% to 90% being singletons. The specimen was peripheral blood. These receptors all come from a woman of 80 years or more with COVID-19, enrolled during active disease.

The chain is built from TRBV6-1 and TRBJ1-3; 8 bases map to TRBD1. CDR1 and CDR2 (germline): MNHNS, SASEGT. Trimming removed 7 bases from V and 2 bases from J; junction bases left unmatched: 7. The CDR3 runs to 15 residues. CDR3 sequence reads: CASIDRGGAGNTIYF. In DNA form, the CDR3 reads TGTGCCAGCATCGACAGGGGAGGCGCTGGAAACACCATATATTTT.

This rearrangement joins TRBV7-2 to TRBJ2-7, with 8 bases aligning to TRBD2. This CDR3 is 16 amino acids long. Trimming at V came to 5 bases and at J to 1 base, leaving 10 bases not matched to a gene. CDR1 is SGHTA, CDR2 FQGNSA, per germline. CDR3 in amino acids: CASSPLAGGLSYEQYF. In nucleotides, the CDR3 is TGTGCCAGCAGCCCTCTTGCGGGGGGACTTTCCTACGAGCAGTACTTC.

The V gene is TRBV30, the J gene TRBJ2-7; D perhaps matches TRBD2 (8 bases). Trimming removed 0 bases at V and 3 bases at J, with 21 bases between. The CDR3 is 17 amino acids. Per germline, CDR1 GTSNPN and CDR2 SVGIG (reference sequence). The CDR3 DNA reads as TGTGCCTGGAGTGTACAGGGGAGGCGGGGGGTTTACTACGAGCAGTACTTC. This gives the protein CAWSVQGRRGVYYEQYF. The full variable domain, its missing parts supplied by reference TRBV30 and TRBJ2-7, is SQTIHQWPATLVQPVGSPLSLECTVEGTSNPNLYWYRQAAGRGLQLLFYSVGIGQISSEVPQNLSASRPQDRQFILSSKKLLLSDSGFYLCAWSVQGRRGVYYEQYFGPGTRLTVT.

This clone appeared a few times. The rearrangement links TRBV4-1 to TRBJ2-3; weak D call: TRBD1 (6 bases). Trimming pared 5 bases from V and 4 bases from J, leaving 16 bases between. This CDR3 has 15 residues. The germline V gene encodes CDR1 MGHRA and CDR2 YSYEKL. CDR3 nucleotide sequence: TGCGCCAGCAGCAAGGGACACCCTGGCCCAGATACGCAGTATTTT. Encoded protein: CASSKGHPGPDTQYF.

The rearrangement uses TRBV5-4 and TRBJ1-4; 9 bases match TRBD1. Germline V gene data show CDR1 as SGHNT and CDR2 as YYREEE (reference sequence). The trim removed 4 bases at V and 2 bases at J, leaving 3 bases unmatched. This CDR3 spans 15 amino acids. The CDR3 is CASSRTGATNEKLFF. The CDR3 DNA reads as TGTGCCAGCAGCCGGACAGGGGCGACTAATGAAAAACTGTTTTTT. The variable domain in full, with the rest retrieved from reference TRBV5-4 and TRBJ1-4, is ETGVTQSPTHLIKTRGQQVTLRCSSQSGHNTVSWYQQALGQGPQFIFQYYREEENGRGNFPPRFSGLQFPNYSSELNVNALELDDSALYLCASSRTGATNEKLFFGSGTQLSVL.

CDR3 residues: CASSLSQIYGNTIYF. CDR3 nucleotide sequence: TGTGCCAGCAGCTTATCTCAGATTTATGGAAACACCATATATTTT. The chain carries TRBV7-2 and TRBJ1-3; D remains unclear. This CDR3 contains 15 residues. Germline lookup yields CDR1 SGHTA and CDR2 FQGNSA. The germline V and J ends were trimmed by 2 bases and 3 bases, with 11 bases remaining between them.

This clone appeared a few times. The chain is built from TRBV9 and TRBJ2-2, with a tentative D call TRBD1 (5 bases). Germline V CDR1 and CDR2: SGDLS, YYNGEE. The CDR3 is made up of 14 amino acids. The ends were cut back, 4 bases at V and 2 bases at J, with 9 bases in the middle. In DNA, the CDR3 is TGTGCCAGCAGCAACCAGGGAAACACCGGGGAGCTGTTTTTT. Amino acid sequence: CASSNQGNTGELFF. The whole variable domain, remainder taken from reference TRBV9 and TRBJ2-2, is DSGVTQTPKHLITATGQRVTLRCSPRSGDLSVYWYQQSLDQGLQFLIQYYNGEERAKGNILERFSAQQFPDLHSELNLSSLELGDSALYFCASSNQGNTGELFFGEGSRLTVL.

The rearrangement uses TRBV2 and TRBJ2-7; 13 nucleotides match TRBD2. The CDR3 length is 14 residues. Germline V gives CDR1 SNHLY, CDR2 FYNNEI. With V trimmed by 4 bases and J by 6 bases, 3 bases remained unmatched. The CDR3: CASSGLAGGSEQYF. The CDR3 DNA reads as TGTGCCAGCAGTGGACTAGCGGGAGGCTCCGAGCAGTACTTC.